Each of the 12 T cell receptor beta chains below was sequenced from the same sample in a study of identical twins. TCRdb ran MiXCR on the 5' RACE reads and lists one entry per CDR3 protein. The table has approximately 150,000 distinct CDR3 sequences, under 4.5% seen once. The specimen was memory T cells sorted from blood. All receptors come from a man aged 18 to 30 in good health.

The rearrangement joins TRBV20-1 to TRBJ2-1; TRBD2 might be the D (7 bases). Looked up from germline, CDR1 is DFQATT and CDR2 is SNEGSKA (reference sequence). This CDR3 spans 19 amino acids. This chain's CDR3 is CSALDILALGGLYTGEQFF. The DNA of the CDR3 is TGCAGCGCACTTGACATACTAGCCTTGGGGGGGCTATACACCGGTGAGCAGTTCTTC.

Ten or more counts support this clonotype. The CDR3 region is CASSPFPPAEGNTIYF. The CDR3 DNA is TGTGCCAGCTCACCATTCCCACCCGCAGAGGGAAACACCATATATTTT. This chain joins TRBV18 and TRBJ1-3; D unresolved. V shed 2 bases and J shed 4 bases, with 15 bases lying between them. This CDR3 is 16 amino acids long. Germline V lookup: CDR1 KGHSH, CDR2 LQKENI.

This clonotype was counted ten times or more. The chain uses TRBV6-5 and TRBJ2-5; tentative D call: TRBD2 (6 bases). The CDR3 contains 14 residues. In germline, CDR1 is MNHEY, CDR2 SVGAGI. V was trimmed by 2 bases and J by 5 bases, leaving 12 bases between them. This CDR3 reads CASSYAGAGETQYF. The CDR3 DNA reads TGTGCCAGCAGTTACGCCGGGGCGGGGGAGACCCAGTACTTC.

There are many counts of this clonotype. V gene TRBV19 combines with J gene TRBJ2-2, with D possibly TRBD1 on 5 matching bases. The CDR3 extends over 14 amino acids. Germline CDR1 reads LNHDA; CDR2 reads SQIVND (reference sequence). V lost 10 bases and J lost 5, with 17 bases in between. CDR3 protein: CATSYWGATGELFF. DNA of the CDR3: TGTGCCACCTCATATTGGGGCGCGACCGGGGAGCTGTTTTTT.

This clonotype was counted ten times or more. CDR3 DNA sequence: TGTGCCAGCAGTGAAACGGCCTACGAGCAGTACGTC. It codes for CASSETAYEQYV. V gene TRBV6-1 combines with J gene TRBJ2-7, with unresolved D. The germline V and J ends were trimmed by 2 bases and 2 bases, with 4 bases remaining between them. The CDR3 consists of 12 residues. Germline V CDR1 and CDR2: MNHNS, SASEGT.

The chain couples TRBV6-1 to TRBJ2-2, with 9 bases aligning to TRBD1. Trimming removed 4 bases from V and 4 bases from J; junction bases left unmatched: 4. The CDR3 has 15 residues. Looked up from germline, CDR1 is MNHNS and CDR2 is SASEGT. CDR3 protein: CASSARTGVTGELFF. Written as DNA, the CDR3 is TGTGCCAGCAGTGCCCGGACAGGGGTCACCGGGGAGCTGTTTTTT.

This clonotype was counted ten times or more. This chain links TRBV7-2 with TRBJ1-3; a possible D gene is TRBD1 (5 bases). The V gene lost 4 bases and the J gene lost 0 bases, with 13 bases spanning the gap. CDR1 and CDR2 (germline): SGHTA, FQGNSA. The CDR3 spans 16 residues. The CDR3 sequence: CASSSPRTPSGNTIYF. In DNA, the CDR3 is TGTGCCAGCAGCTCTCCTCGGACACCCTCTGGAAACACCATATATTTT.

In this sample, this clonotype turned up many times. The CDR3 loop is CASSLVGTRVDTQYF. CDR3 sequence (DNA): TGTGCCAGCAGCTTGGTCGGAACCAGGGTAGATACGCAGTATTTT. The chain is built from TRBV7-9 and TRBJ2-3; the D gene is possibly TRBD1 (5 bases). Trimming stripped 3 bases from V and 5 bases from J, with 15 bases between. The germline V gene has CDR1 SEHNR and CDR2 FQNEAQ (reference sequence). This CDR3 has 15 amino acids.

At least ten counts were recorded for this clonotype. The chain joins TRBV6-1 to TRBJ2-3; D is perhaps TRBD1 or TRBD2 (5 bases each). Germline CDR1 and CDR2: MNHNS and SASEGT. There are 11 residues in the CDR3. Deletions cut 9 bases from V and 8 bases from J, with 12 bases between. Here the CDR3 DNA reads TGTGCCAGTCAACTAGGGGCTACGCAGTATTTT. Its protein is CASQLGATQYF.

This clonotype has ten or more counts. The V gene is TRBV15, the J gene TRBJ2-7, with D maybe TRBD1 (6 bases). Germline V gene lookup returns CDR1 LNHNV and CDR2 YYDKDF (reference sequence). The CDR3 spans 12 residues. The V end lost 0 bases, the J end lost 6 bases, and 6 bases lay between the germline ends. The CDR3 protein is CATSREGGEQYF. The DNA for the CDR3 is TGTGCCACCAGCAGAGAAGGGGGCGAGCAGTACTTC.

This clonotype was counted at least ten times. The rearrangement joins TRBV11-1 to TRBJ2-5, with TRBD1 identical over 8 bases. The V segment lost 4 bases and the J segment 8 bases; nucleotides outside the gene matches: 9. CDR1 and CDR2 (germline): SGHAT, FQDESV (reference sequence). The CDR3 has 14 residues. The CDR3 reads CASSSSGQGRTQYF. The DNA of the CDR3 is TGTGCCAGCAGCTCCTCCGGACAGGGTCGAACCCAGTACTTC.

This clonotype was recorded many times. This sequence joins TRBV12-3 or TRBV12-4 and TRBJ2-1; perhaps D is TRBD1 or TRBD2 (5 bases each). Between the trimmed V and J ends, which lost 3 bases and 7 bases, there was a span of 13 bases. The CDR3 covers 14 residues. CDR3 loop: CASSLRGSWNEQFF. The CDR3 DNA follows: TGTGCCAGCAGTTTGAGGGGTTCTTGGAATGAGCAGTTCTTC.